Sequencing of this T cell receptor (beta chain) was carried out in a study of regulatory T cells in long-lasting Graves disease. Turning to this clonotype: The antigen is undetermined. A much more abundant neighbour one base away suggests this may be a read error.

Germline CDR1 and CDR2: SGHNT and YYREEE (reference sequence). The CDR3 totals 13 residues. Findings and limits, study-wide: Persistent disease was characterized by preferential usage of TRBV28, TRBJ1-2 and TRBJ2-5.

Building of the TCR beta libraries involved iRepertoire HTBI primers and Arm-PCR of CDR3 regions. A single record per CDR3 protein comes from TCRdb applying MiXCR to the multiplex PCR reads. The sample holds under 700,000 distinct CDR3 sequences, about 16% seen once. Described time point: newly diagnosed GD, antithyroid drugs for less than 3 months. The authors made the TCR library using RNA they extracted from PBMCs. Graves' disease was diagnosed by American Thyroid Association guidelines. In addition, the sample was reused for a study of T cells in Graves' hyperthyroidism and ophthalmopathy.

The clonotype originates from a woman aged 35-60 years with Graves disease. The specimen was peripheral blood mononuclear cells (PBMCs), collected at new diagnosis, from a patient treated with antithyroid drugs. The J gene is TRBJ1-4, the V gene TRBV5-4, with D uncertain. CDR3 amino acids: CASSSDFNEKLVF. The CDR3 DNA is TGTGCCAGCAGCTCCGACTTTAATGAAAAACTGGTTTTT.